The 26 T cell receptor beta chains given below trace back to one sample, sequenced in a study of a mutant IDH1 vaccine in newly diagnosed glioma. Assay used: immunoSEQ multiplex PCR; TCRdb lists only in-frame clones, some missing. The data hold about 61,000 clones, with 80% observed a single time. These receptors are not linked to any known antigen. Time point noted: week 11, during vaccination. Every vaccine dose comprised 300 ug of mutant IDH1 20-mer peptide plus topical imiquimod. The material sequenced was PBMCs, taken from a glioma patient whose treatment included an IDH1 peptide vaccine. These receptors all come from a man in his forties or fifties with glioma.

This rearrangement joins TRBV14 to TRBJ2-1, with 9 bases matching TRBD1. The junction had 10 bases not matched to a gene; V was cut back by 4 bases and J by 9 bases. The CDR3 spans 15 residues. Germline V lookup: CDR1 SGHDN, CDR2 FVKESK. CDR3 sequence: CASSPPGTGRGEQFF. CDR3 coding DNA: TGTGCCAGCAGCCCACCCGGGACAGGGCGGGGTGAGCAGTTCTTC. The full variable domain, completed using reference TRBV14 and TRBJ2-1, is EAGVTQFPSHSVIEKGQTVTLRCDPISGHDNLYWYRRVMGKEIKFLLHFVKESKQDESGMPNNRFLAERTGGTYSTLKVQPAELEDSGVYFCASSPPGTGRGEQFFGPGTRLTVL.

The chain has TRBV25-1 and TRBJ2-5; D call uncertain. The CDR3 runs to 14 residues. Germline V gene sequence: CDR1 MGHDK, CDR2 SYGVNS. Trimming shortened V by 5 bases and J by 5 bases, and 15 bases separated the two germline ends. CDR3 nucleotides: TGTGCCAGCAGTCACCGCATCTTAGGGGAGACCCAGTACTTC. This encodes CASSHRILGETQYF.

The rearrangement joins TRBV6-5 to TRBJ2-5; 9 bases align to TRBD2. The J call may not be correct, given that the DNA end is closer to TRBJ2-7. CDR1 and CDR2 (germline): MNHEY, SVGAGI. This CDR3 is 15 amino acids long. CDR3 bases: TGTGCCGATCTTGGCGGGAGGGCCCCTCCCTACGAGCAGTACTTC. It is translated as CADLGGRAPPYEQYF.

The CDR3, as DNA: TGTGCCACCAGCAGAGTAGACAGACCGAGACTGTTTTTT. This gives the protein CATSRVDRPRLFF. The rearrangement joins TRBV15 to TRBJ1-4, with a tentative D call TRBD1 (5 bases). The CDR3 contains 13 residues. The germline V gene encodes CDR1 LNHNV and CDR2 YYDKDF (reference sequence). The V end lost 1 base, the J end lost 13 bases, and 13 bases lay between the germline ends.

This clone was seen a few times. This rearrangement joins TRBV29-1 to TRBJ1-1; perhaps TRBD1 as D (6 bases). Germline V gene lookup returns CDR1 SQVTM and CDR2 ANQGSEA. CDR3 length: 13 residues. V was cut by 0 bases and J by 6 bases, with 11 bases left in between. The CDR3 is CSVEDRSGAEAFF. CDR3 coding DNA: TGCAGCGTTGAAGATCGATCAGGGGCTGAAGCTTTCTTT. The full variable domain, in which reference TRBV29-1 and TRBJ1-1 provide the parts outside the CDR3, is SAVISQKPSRDICQRGTSLTIQCQVDSQVTMMFWYRQQPGQSLTLIATANQGSEATYESGFVIDKFPISRPNLTFSTLTVSNMSPEDSSIYLCSVEDRSGAEAFFGQGTRLTVV.

This rearrangement joins TRBV9 to TRBJ1-5, with D unclear. V was clipped by 1 base and J by 4 bases, with 6 bases between them. Germline CDR1 SGDLS, CDR2 YYNGEE. The CDR3 is 13 residues long. The CDR3 is CASSVQENQPQHF. The CDR3 DNA reads TGTGCCAGCAGCGTACAGGAGAATCAGCCCCAGCATTTT.

V is TRBV4-3 and J is TRBJ1-3; D gene uncertain. Per the germline V gene, CDR1 is LGHNA and CDR2 is YSLEER. The CDR3 runs to 17 residues. V lost 0 bases and J lost 0, with 12 bases in between. In DNA, the CDR3 is TGCGCCAGCAGCCAAGAGACTGCAGCTCTCTCTGGAAACACCATATATTTT. Protein sequence: CASSQETAALSGNTIYF.

As concerns this clone: The junction shows a germline mismatch at one end, possibly a read error. V and J are TRBV5-1 and TRBJ2-7, with a possible D match to TRBD2 (5 bases). The CDR3 has 15 residues. The V gene's germline CDR1 is SGHRS and CDR2 YFSETQ. The CDR3 DNA follows: TGCGCCAGCAGCTCTGGAGGCACCCAGGACGGAGACCCCAACTTC. Translating it yields CASSSGGTQDGDPNF.

The V call is TRBV6-6, the J call TRBJ1-1; D not certain. V was pared by 2 bases and J by 1 base, with 8 bases between. Germline lookup yields CDR1 MNHNY and CDR2 SVGAGI (reference sequence). CDR3 size: 14 residues. CDR3 DNA sequence: TGTGCCAGCAGTTACACCGAGTGGAACACTGAAGCTTTCTTT. This sequence encodes CASSYTEWNTEAFF.

The J gene is TRBJ1-3, the V gene TRBV7-2; 7 bases align to TRBD1. This CDR3 contains 14 residues. With 5 bases clipped from V and 2 bases from J, the junction kept 3 bases outside the gene matches. The V gene's germline CDR1 is SGHTA and CDR2 FQGNSA. CDR3 in DNA: TGTGCCAGCAGCCTAACAGGGGCTGGAAACACCATATATTTT. Its protein product is CASSLTGAGNTIYF.

The V call is TRBV6-5, the J call TRBJ1-2, with a weak D call TRBD1 (5 bases). Germline V gene sequence: CDR1 MNHEY, CDR2 SVGAGI. The germline V and J ends were trimmed by 4 bases and 10 bases, with 13 bases remaining between them. The CDR3 contains 12 residues. CDR3 sequence (DNA): TGTGCCAGCAGTTCTTACGGGGGTGCCTACACCTTC. Amino acid sequence: CASSSYGGAYTF.

This clone appeared a single time. This chain links TRBV5-4 with TRBJ1-2; D might be TRBD1 (5 bases). Germline CDR1 SGHNT, CDR2 YYREEE (reference sequence). Trimming shortened V by 4 bases and J by 4 bases, and 11 bases separated the two germline ends. The CDR3 loop spans 13 amino acids. CDR3 bases: TGTGCCAGCAGCCCGGACACCTTCTATGGCTACACCTTC. Protein product: CASSPDTFYGYTF.

The chain carries TRBV4-2 and TRBJ2-5; 7 bases fit TRBD1. The length of the CDR3 is 14 residues. Looked up from germline, CDR1 is LGHNA and CDR2 is YNFKEQ. The ends lost 1 base at V and 3 bases at J; junction bases unmatched: 2. CDR3 in DNA: TGTGCCAGCAGCCAAGGACAGGGAGAAGAGACCCAGTACTTC. Translating gives CASSQGQGEETQYF.

The chain joins TRBV7-3 to TRBJ1-2, with a possible D match to TRBD1 (5 bases). V was pared by 0 bases and J by 8 bases, with 10 bases between. Per germline, CDR1 SGHTA and CDR2 FQGTGA. The CDR3 consists of 13 residues. In nucleotides, the CDR3 is TGTGCCAGCAGCTTAACCAGGGAGGAAGGCTACACCTTC. Its protein product is CASSLTREEGYTF.

This clone appeared many times. The DNA of the CDR3 is TGTGCCAGTGGCGTGGAAGCTAACTATGGCTACACCTTC. As protein: CASGVEANYGYTF. This chain connects TRBV2 to TRBJ1-2; D gene uncertain. This CDR3 spans 13 amino acids. The V end lost 9 bases, the J end lost 0 bases, and 11 bases lay between the germline ends. Germline V CDR1 and CDR2: SNHLY, FYNNEI.

V and J are TRBV2 and TRBJ2-2; 7 bases are shared with TRBD1. Losses at the gene ends were 8 bases for V and 1 base for J; bases not matched to a gene: 4. This CDR3 spans 14 amino acids. CDR1 and CDR2 (germline): SNHLY, FYNNEI. CDR3 nucleotides: TGTGCCAGCCTCGGGACAGAGAACACCGGGGAGCTGTTTTTT. This gives the protein CASLGTENTGELFF. Complete variable domain (other parts from reference TRBV2 and TRBJ2-2): EPEVTQTPSHQVTQMGQEVILRCVPISNHLYFYWYRQILGQKVEFLVSFYNNEISEKSEIFDDQFSVERPDGSNFTLKIRSTKLEDSAMYFCASLGTENTGELFFGEGSRLTVL.

This clone has only a few counts. The chain joins TRBV7-9 to TRBJ1-5; no firm D call. CDR3 length equals 12 residues. The germline V gene has CDR1 SEHNR and CDR2 FQNEAQ (reference sequence). V was trimmed by 2 bases and J by 5 bases, leaving 4 bases between them. The CDR3 DNA is TGTGCCAGCAGCTTACAGGATCAGCCCCAGCATTTT. It yields the protein CASSLQDQPQHF.

The CDR3 nucleotides are TGTGCCAGCGGATCGACTAGCGGGGGGCTGGATACGCAGTATTTT. It encodes CASGSTSGGLDTQYF. J is TRBJ2-3 and V is TRBV9; 13 bases match TRBD2. The germline V gene encodes CDR1 SGDLS and CDR2 YYNGEE. CDR3 length: 15 residues. With V trimmed by 7 bases and J by 6 bases, 8 bases remained unmatched.

The rearrangement links TRBV19 to TRBJ1-5, with 9 bases aligning to TRBD1. V shed 3 bases, J shed 6 bases, and the junction held 9 bases outside the gene matches. The CDR3 runs to 16 residues. The V gene's germline CDR1 is LNHDA and CDR2 SQIVND (reference sequence). The CDR3 DNA sequence: TGTGCCAGTAGTATCTTGACAGGGGGAGGATTTCAGCCCCAGCATTTT. The encoded protein is CASSILTGGGFQPQHF.

The rearrangement joins TRBV5-1 to TRBJ2-7; D might be TRBD1 (6 bases). CDR3 length: 16 amino acids. V was cut by 4 bases and J by 3 bases, with 20 bases left in between. Germline CDR1 reads SGHRS; CDR2 reads YFSETQ. This CDR3 reads CASSRDTPSRGYEQYF. CDR3 in DNA: TGCGCCAGCAGCCGGGACACCCCCTCCAGGGGCTACGAGCAGTACTTC. The whole variable domain, filled in from reference TRBV5-1 and TRBJ2-7, reads KAGVTQTPRYLIKTRGQQVTLSCSPISGHRSVSWYQQTPGQGLQFLFEYFSETQRNKGNFPGRFSGRQFSNSRSEMNVSTLELGDSALYLCASSRDTPSRGYEQYFGPGTRLTVT.

The rearrangement links TRBV2 to TRBJ1-1; no clear D gene. Between the trimmed V and J ends, which lost 2 bases and 10 bases, there was a span of 14 bases. The CDR3 spans 13 residues. CDR1 is SNHLY and CDR2 is FYNNEI in the germline V gene. In nucleotides, the CDR3 is TGTGCCAGCAGTGAATGGTCATTTACAACAGCTTTCTTT. As protein: CASSEWSFTTAFF. The variable domain in full, with the rest retrieved from reference TRBV2 and TRBJ1-1, is EPEVTQTPSHQVTQMGQEVILRCVPISNHLYFYWYRQILGQKVEFLVSFYNNEISEKSEIFDDQFSVERPDGSNFTLKIRSTKLEDSAMYFCASSEWSFTTAFFGQGTRLTVV.

The rearrangement uses TRBV19 and TRBJ2-2; 7 nucleotides match TRBD2. The CDR3 contains 13 residues. Trimming removed 3 bases from V and 6 bases from J; junction bases left unmatched: 1. The V gene's germline CDR1 is LNHDA and CDR2 SQIVND (reference sequence). The CDR3 DNA reads as TGTGCCAGTAGTATGGGAGGGCCCGGGGAGCTGTTTTTT. Translating it yields CASSMGGPGELFF.

The rearrangement uses TRBV27 and TRBJ2-1; 9 bases are a match to TRBD1. V gave up 6 bases and J gave up 6 bases; unmatched junction bases: 6. Germline CDR1 MNHEY, CDR2 SMNVEV (reference sequence). This CDR3 is built from 14 residues. CDR3 residues: CASRGGQGINEQFF. The CDR3 bases are TGTGCCAGCAGGGGGGGACAGGGAATCAATGAGCAGTTCTTC.

The rearrangement joins TRBV9 to TRBJ2-3; maybe TRBD1 (5 bases). The CDR3 covers 14 residues. The ends were cut back, 0 bases at V and 6 bases at J, with 11 bases in the middle. Germline assignment: CDR1 SGDLS and CDR2 YYNGEE. CDR3 residues: CASSVDGAADTQYF. CDR3 sequence (DNA): TGTGCCAGCAGCGTAGATGGGGCAGCCGATACGCAGTATTTT.

A single count supports this clone. This CDR3 is CASTDLGGNEKLFF. The CDR3 DNA reads TGTGCCAGTACCGACCTTGGAGGGAATGAAAAACTGTTTTTT. The rearrangement joins TRBV19 to TRBJ1-4; D is unclear. The V end lost 7 bases, the J end lost 5 bases, and 14 bases lay between the germline ends. Looked up from germline, CDR1 is LNHDA and CDR2 is SQIVND (reference sequence). The length of the CDR3 is 14 residues.

The chain carries TRBV4-1 and TRBJ2-1, with D possibly called TRBD1 or TRBD2 (6 bases each). V was trimmed by 7 bases and J by 9 bases, leaving 10 bases between them. The germline V gene encodes CDR1 MGHRA and CDR2 YSYEKL. This CDR3 is 11 amino acids long. The CDR3 region is CASTEGGEQFF. DNA for the CDR3: TGCGCCAGCACGGAGGGGGGTGAGCAGTTCTTC.